A selection of T cell receptor beta chains follows, all from one sample in a study of somatic mutations in cytotoxic T cells in rheumatoid arthritis. TCRdb's table, derived via immunoSEQ multiplex PCR, lists solely in-frame clones and lacks some. The table shows about 10,000 clones, with around 81% occurring only once. Material for sequencing was CD8+ T cells sorted from blood. These receptors were obtained from an adult with rheumatoid arthritis. Each CDR3 is given with its conserved first and last residue.

V gene: TRBV2
CDR3 length: 12
CDR3 protein: CASSKDSLEAFF

V gene: TRBV27
CDR3 length: 17
CDR3 protein: CASSLSAPVSRDTEAFF

V gene: TRBV27
CDR3 length: 15
CDR3 protein: CASSSAGALTGELFF

V gene: TRBV4-1
CDR3 length: 14
CDR3 protein: CASSQELFYNEQFF

V gene: TRBV27
CDR3 length: 18
CDR3 protein: CASIIEGRASGSPDTQYF

V gene: TRBV2
CDR3 length: 14
CDR3 protein: CASRPPGPTTEAFF

V gene: TRBV5-6
CDR3 length: 17
CDR3 protein: CASSLFMRDPNTGELFF

V gene: TRBV2
CDR3 length: 14
CDR3 protein: CASSGEGSSYEQYF

V gene: TRBV6-1
CDR3 length: 17
CDR3 protein: CASSEARGDLWATEAFF

V gene: TRBV18
CDR3 length: 12
CDR3 protein: CASSLDSYEQYF

V gene: TRBV13
CDR3 length: 15
CDR3 protein: CASSTRRAGFTEAFF

V gene: TRBV4-2
CDR3 length: 14
CDR3 protein: CASSQDLTNYEQYF

V gene: TRBV10-2
CDR3 length: 14
CDR3 protein: CASREADVLAEQYF

V gene: TRBV6-1
CDR3 length: 15
CDR3 protein: CASSSLRDRYNEQFF

V gene: TRBV29-1
CDR3 length: 13
CDR3 protein: CSVYQGGVGGYTF

V gene: TRBV6-1
CDR3 length: 14
CDR3 protein: CASSEPLWWDTQYF

V gene: TRBV9
CDR3 length: 16
CDR3 protein: CASSVQQIQGGYGYTF

V gene: TRBV30
CDR3 length: 13
CDR3 protein: CAWSEYRVDEAFF

V gene: TRBV5-4
CDR3 length: 15
CDR3 protein: CASTPTHAGYNEQFF

V gene: TRBV9
CDR3 length: 16
CDR3 protein: CASSPRSGLVAGELFF

V gene: TRBV7-9
CDR3 length: 16
CDR3 protein: CASSPRKGLGKETQYF

V gene: TRBV12-5
CDR3 length: 14
CDR3 protein: CASGFPTSTDTQYF

V gene: TRBV15
CDR3 length: 16
CDR3 protein: CATSRARGARVYEQYF

V gene: TRBV12-5
CDR3 length: 11
CDR3 protein: CASGSVDEQYF

V gene: TRBV9
CDR3 length: 16
CDR3 protein: CASSGTTGPNTGELFF

V gene: TRBV5-1
CDR3 length: 12
CDR3 protein: CASRGPNTEAFF

V gene: TRBV6-1
CDR3 length: 16
CDR3 protein: CASSELQGERNTEAFF

V gene: TRBV2
CDR3 length: 15
CDR3 protein: CASKASGTVTDTQYF

V gene: TRBV5-1
CDR3 length: 13
CDR3 protein: CASSPYNYNEQFF

V gene: TRBV14
CDR3 length: 12
CDR3 protein: CASSQAFAKAFF

V gene: TRBV6-6
CDR3 length: 13
CDR3 protein: CASSPDSQETQYF

V gene: TRBV7-9
CDR3 length: 13
CDR3 protein: CASTGSSTDTQYF

V gene: TRBV4-1
CDR3 length: 16
CDR3 protein: CASSPAGTPSNYGYTF

V gene: TRBV9
CDR3 length: 15
CDR3 protein: CASSPGLAGYNEQFF

V gene: TRBV7-9
CDR3 length: 13
CDR3 protein: CASSRVGSGELFF

V gene: TRBV6-5
CDR3 length: 14
CDR3 protein: CASMGRGPGLAQYF

V gene: TRBV28
CDR3 length: 17
CDR3 protein: CASSPGTGGIPQETQYF

V gene: TRBV11-2
CDR3 length: 16
CDR3 protein: CASSPFRDLAKNIQYF

V gene: TRBV30
CDR3 length: 15
CDR3 protein: CAWSHPQGAIDGYTF

V gene: TRBV9
CDR3 length: 15
CDR3 protein: CASSVETGPNTEAFF

V gene: TRBV27
CDR3 length: 15
CDR3 protein: CASRVAGGSSYEQYF

V gene: TRBV7-8
CDR3 length: 13
CDR3 protein: CASSKDRGGGYTF

V gene: TRBV28
CDR3 length: 15
CDR3 protein: CASSLSQVRPEELFF

V gene: TRBV29-1
CDR3 length: 12
CDR3 protein: CSVEDRRYEQYF

V gene: TRBV2
CDR3 length: 11
CDR3 protein: CASSETGELFF

V gene: TRBV12-2
CDR3 length: 19
CDR3 protein: CASRLVGCSKGGGMYEQYF

V gene: TRBV6-5
CDR3 length: 16
CDR3 protein: CASSYLPDSYNSPLHF

V gene: TRBV5-1
CDR3 length: 16
CDR3 protein: CASSPTPPDGGSPLHF

V gene: TRBV2
CDR3 length: 12
CDR3 protein: CASSDQDNEQFF

V gene: TRBV4-2
CDR3 length: 16
CDR3 protein: CASSQDGTSSYNEQFF

V gene: TRBV19
CDR3 length: 13
CDR3 protein: CASSVGPRREQYF

V gene: TRBV4-1
CDR3 length: 15
CDR3 protein: CASSRRVGGPYEQYF

V gene: TRBV10-3
CDR3 length: 15
CDR3 protein: CAISESDREVYGYTF

V gene: TRBV4-1
CDR3 length: 17
CDR3 protein: CASSHPGTGVSSYEQYF

V gene: TRBV5-4
CDR3 length: 20
CDR3 protein: CASSLDPGQGDILGLSPLHF

V gene: TRBV5-1
CDR3 length: 15
CDR3 protein: CASRPDGTNTHEQYF

V gene: TRBV7-6
CDR3 length: 15
CDR3 protein: CASSFGTGLGNTIYF

V gene: TRBV27
CDR3 length: 13
CDR3 protein: CASSLSRNNEQFF